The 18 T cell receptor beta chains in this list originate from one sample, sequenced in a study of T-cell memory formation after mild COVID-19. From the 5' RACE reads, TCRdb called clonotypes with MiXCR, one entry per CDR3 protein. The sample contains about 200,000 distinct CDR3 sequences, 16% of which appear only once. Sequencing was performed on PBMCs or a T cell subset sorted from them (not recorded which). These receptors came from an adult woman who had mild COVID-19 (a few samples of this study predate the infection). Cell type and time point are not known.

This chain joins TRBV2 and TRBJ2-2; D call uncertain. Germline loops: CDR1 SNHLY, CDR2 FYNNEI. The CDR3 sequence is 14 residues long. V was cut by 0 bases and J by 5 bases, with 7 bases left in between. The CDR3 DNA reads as TGTGCCAGCAGTGAAGCGGGATCTACCGGGGAGCTGTTTTTT. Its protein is CASSEAGSTGELFF.

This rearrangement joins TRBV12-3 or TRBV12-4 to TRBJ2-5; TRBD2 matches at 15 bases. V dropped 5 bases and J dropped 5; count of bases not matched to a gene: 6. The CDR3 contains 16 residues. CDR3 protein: CASSRTSGGVGETQYF. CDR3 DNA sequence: TGTGCCAGCAGTAGGACTAGCGGGGGGGTCGGGGAGACCCAGTACTTC.

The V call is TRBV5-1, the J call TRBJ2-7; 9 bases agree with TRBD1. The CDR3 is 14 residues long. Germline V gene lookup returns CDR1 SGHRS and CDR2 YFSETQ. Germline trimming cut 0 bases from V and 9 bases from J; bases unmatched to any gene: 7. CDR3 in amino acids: CASSLADRGSPQYF. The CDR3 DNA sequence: TGCGCCAGCAGCTTGGCCGACAGGGGGAGTCCGCAGTACTTC.

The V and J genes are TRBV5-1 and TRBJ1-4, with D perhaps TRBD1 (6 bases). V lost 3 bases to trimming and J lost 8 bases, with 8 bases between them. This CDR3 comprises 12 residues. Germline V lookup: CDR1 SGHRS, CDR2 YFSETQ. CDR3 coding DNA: TGCGCCAGCAGCTCAGGGGACGAAAAACTGTTTTTT. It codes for CASSSGDEKLFF.

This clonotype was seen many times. CDR3 bases: TGCAGCGTTTTTAGCACCGGGGAGCTGTTTTTT. Amino acid sequence: CSVFSTGELFF. V usage is TRBV29-1 and J usage is TRBJ2-2; D unclear. Germline lookup yields CDR1 SQVTM and CDR2 ANQGSEA. This CDR3 is built from 11 residues. Trimming left V 5 bases short and J 4 bases short, with 5 bases between.

The CDR3 region has the DNA TGCGCCAGCAGCCAAGGTTGGGGGATCCAAGAGACCCAGTACTTC. Translation: CASSQGWGIQETQYF. The rearrangement joins TRBV4-1 to TRBJ2-5; D may correspond to TRBD1 or TRBD2 (5 bases each). Germline-derived CDR1 and CDR2 are MGHRA and YSYEKL. The CDR3 spans 15 residues. Trimming took off 1 base at V and 1 base at J, with 10 bases between the two ends.

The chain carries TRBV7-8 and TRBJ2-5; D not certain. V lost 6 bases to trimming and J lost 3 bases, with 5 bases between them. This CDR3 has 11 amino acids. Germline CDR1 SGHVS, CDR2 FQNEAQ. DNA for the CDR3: TGTGCCAGCAGAATCAAAGAGACCCAGTACTTC. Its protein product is CASRIKETQYF.

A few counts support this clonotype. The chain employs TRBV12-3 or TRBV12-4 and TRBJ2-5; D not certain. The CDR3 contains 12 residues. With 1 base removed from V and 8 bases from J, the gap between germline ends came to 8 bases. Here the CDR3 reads CASSLGLPTQYF. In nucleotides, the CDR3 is TGTGCCAGCAGTTTAGGGCTCCCCACCCAGTACTTC.

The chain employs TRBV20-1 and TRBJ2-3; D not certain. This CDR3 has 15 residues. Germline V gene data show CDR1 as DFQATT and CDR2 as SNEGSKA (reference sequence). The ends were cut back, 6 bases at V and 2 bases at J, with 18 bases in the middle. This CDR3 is CSAVWLHENTDTQYF. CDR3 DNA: TGCAGTGCCGTTTGGTTACACGAAAACACAGATACGCAGTATTTT.

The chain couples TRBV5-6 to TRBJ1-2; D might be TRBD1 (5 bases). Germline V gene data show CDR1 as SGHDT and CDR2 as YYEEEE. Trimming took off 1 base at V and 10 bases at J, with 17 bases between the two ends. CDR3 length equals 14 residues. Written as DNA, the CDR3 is TGTGCCAGCAGCTTGCGGGGACGATCACCACCCTACACCTTC. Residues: CASSLRGRSPPYTF.

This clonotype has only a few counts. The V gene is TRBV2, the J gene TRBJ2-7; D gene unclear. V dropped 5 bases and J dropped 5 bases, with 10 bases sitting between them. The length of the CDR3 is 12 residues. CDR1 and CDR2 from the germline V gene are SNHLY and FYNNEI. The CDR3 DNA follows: TGTGCCAGCAGTATTCTTACGAACGAGCAGTACTTC. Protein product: CASSILTNEQYF.

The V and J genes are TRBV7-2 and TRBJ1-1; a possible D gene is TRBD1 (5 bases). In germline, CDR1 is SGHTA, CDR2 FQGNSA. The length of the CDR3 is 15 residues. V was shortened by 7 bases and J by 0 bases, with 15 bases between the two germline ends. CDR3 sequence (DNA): TGTGCCAGCACCCCCGACGGGGCAGTGAACACTGAAGCTTTCTTT. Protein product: CASTPDGAVNTEAFF.

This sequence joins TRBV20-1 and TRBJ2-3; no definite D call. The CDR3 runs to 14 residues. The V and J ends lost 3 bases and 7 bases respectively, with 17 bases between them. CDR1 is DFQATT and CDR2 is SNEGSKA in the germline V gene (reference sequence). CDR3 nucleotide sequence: TGCAGTGCTAGTAGGTCTACAAACGTAAATACGCAGTATTTT. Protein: CSASRSTNVNTQYF.

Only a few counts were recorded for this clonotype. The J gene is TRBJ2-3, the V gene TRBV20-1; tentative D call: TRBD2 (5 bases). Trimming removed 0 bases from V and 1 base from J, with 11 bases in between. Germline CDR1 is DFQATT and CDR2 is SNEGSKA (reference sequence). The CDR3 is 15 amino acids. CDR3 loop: CSARDPLRGTDTQYF. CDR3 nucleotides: TGCAGTGCTAGAGACCCCTTGCGGGGCACAGATACGCAGTATTTT.

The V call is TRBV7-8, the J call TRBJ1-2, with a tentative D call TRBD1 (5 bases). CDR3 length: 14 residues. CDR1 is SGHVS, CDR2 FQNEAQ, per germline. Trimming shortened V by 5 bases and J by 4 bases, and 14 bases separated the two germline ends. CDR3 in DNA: TGTGCCAGCAGCACACAGGAATGGAGCTATGGCTACACCTTC. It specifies CASSTQEWSYGYTF. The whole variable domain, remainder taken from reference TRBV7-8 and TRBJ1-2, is GAGVSQSPRYKVAKRGQDVALRCDPISGHVSLFWYQQALGQGPEFLTYFQNEAQLDKSGLPSDRFFAERPEGSVSTLKIQRTQQEDSAVYLCASSTQEWSYGYTFGSGTRLTVV.

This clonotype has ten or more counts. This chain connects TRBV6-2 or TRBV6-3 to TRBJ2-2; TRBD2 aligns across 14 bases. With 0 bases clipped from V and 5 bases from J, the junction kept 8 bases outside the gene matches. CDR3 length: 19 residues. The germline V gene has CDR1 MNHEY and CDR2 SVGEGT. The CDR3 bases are TGTGCCAGCAGTTACTCCAGACTAGCGGGGGGGCTCAAGACCGGGGAGCTGTTTTTT. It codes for CASSYSRLAGGLKTGELFF.

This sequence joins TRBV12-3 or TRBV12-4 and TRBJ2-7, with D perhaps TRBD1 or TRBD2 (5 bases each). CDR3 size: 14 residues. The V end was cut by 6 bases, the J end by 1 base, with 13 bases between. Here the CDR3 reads CASRRDRSSYEQYF. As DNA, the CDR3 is TGTGCCAGCAGAAGGGACCGGTCTTCCTACGAGCAGTACTTC.

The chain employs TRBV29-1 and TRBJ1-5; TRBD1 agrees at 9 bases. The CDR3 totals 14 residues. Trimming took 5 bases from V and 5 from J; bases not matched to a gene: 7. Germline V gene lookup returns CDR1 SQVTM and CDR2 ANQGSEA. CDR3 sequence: CSVKQGAADQPQHF. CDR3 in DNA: TGCAGCGTTAAACAGGGGGCAGCGGATCAGCCCCAGCATTTT.